The 5 T cell receptor beta chains below were found in one sample sequenced in a study of beta chain features in type 1 diabetes. Every bit of the isolated RNA underwent reverse transcription, so sequencing read expressed TCRB transcripts. The data were produced by immunoSEQ multiplex PCR, yet TCRdb's version contains in-frame clones alone and is incomplete. The sample includes hundreds of thousands of clones, around 13% seen only once; the top ten take 0.03% to 0.04%. Sequenced input: naive CD4+ T cells from blood. Receptors originate from a man aged 25 to 45 in good health.

A single count supports this clone. A much larger clone lies a single base off, so this may be a read error. Other DNA sequences of this sample code for an identical CDR3. V usage is TRBV7-3 and J usage is TRBJ2-3; D remains unclear. The CDR3 is 12 amino acids. The V end was cut by 2 bases, the J end by 4 bases, with 4 bases between. Germline CDR1 SGHTA, CDR2 FQGTGA. CDR3 DNA sequence: TGTGCCAGCAGCTTAGGGCCAGATACGCAGTATTTT. Translating it yields CASSLGPDTQYF.

The chain has TRBV7-2 and TRBJ2-1, with 9 positions matching TRBD1. The junction had 7 bases not matched to a gene; V was cut back by 6 bases and J by 4 bases. Per germline, CDR1 SGHTA and CDR2 FQGNSA. The CDR3 consists of 15 residues. CDR3 amino acids: CASRTLGTGYNEQFF. The CDR3 DNA sequence: TGTGCCAGCAGAACCCTCGGGACAGGGTACAATGAGCAGTTCTTC.

The sample holds a few counts of this clone. This chain's CDR3 is CASSEYPRGRDEQYF. DNA for the CDR3: TGTGCCAGCAGTGAATATCCCAGGGGGAGGGACGAGCAGTACTTC. The chain couples TRBV25-1 to TRBJ2-7; tentatively, D is TRBD1 or TRBD2 (7 bases each). Between the trimmed V and J ends, which lost 0 bases and 5 bases, there was a span of 14 bases. The CDR3 has 15 residues. Germline V gene sequence: CDR1 MGHDK, CDR2 SYGVNS.

Notes on this clone: The sample contains more than one DNA sequence encoding this CDR3. The chain carries TRBV7-6 and TRBJ2-7; D unclear. V shed 0 bases and J shed 4 bases, with 7 bases lying between them. Germline V gene sequence: CDR1 SGHVS, CDR2 FNYEAQ. The CDR3 length is 13 residues. The CDR3 DNA reads as TGTGCCAGCAGCTTAGCAGGGTCATACGAGCAGTACTTC. Its translation is CASSLAGSYEQYF.

The chain employs TRBV9 and TRBJ2-5; 11 bases align to TRBD2. Trimming removed 0 bases from V and 5 bases from J; junction bases left unmatched: 3. The CDR3 length is 15 residues. Per germline, CDR1 SGDLS and CDR2 YYNGEE. DNA of the CDR3: TGTGCCAGCAGCGTAGCTAGCGGGGGGTGGGAGACCCAGTACTTC. Protein: CASSVASGGWETQYF.